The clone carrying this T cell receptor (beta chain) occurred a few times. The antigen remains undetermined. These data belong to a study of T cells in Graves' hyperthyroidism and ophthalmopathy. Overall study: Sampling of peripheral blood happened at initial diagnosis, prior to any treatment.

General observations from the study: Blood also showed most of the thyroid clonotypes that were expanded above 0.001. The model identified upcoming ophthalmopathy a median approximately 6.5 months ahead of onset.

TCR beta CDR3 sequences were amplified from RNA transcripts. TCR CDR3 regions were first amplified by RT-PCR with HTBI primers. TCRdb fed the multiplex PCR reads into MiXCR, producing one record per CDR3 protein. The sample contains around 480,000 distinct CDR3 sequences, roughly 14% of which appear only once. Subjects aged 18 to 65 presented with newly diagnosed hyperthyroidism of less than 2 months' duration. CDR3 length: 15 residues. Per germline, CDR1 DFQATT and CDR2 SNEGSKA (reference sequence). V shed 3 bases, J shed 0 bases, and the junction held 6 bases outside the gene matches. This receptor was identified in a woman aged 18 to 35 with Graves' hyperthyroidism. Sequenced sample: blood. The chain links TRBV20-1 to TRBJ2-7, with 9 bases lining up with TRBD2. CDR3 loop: CSARSLAGLSYEQYF. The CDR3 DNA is TGCAGTGCTAGGAGCCTAGCGGGACTCTCCTACGAGCAGTACTTC.